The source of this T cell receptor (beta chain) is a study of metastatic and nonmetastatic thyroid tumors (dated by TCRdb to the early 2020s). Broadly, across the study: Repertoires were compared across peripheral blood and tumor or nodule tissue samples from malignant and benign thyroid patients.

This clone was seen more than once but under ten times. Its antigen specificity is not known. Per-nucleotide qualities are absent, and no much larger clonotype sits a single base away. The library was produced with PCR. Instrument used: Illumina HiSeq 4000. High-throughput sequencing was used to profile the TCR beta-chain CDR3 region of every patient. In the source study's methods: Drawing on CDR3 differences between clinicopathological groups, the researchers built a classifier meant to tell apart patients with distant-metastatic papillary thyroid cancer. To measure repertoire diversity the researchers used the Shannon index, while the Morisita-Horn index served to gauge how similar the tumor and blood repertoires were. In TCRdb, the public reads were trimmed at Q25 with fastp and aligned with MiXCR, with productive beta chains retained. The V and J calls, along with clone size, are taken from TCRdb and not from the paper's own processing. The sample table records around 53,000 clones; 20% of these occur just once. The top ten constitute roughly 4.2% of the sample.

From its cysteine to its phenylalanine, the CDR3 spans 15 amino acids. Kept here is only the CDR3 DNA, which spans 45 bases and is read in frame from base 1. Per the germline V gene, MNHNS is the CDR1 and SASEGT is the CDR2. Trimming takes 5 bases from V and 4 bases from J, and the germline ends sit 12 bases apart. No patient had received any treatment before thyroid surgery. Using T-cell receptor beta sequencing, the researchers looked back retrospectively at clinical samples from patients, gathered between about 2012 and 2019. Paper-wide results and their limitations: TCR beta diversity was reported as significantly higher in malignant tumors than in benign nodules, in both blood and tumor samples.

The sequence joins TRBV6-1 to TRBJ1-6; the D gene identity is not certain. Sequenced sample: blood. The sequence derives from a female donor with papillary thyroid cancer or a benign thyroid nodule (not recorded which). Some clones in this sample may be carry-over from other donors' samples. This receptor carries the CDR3 CASSHRTVYNSPLHF. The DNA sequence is TGTGCCAGCAGTCACCGGACTGTGTATAATTCACCCCTCCACTTT.